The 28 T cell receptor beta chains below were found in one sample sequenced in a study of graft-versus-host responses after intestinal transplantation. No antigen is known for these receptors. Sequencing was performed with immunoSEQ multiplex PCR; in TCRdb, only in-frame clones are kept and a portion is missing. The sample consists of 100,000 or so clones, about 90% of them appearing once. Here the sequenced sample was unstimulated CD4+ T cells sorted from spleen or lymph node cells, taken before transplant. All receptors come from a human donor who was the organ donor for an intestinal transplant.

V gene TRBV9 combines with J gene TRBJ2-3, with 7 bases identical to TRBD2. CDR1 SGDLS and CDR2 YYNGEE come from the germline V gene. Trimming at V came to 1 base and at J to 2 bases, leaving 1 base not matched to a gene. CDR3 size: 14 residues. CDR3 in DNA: TGTGCCAGCAGCGTACGGGGGGACACAGATACGCAGTATTTT. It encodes CASSVRGDTDTQYF. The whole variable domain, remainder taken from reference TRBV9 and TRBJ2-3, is DSGVTQTPKHLITATGQRVTLRCSPRSGDLSVYWYQQSLDQGLQFLIQYYNGEERAKGNILERFSAQQFPDLHSELNLSSLELGDSALYFCASSVRGDTDTQYFGPGTRLTVL.

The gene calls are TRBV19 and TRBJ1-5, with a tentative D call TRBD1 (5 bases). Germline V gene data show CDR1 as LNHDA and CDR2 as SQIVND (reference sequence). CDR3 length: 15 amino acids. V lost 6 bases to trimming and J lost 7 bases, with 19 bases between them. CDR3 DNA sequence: TGTGCCAGTAGAAAGCCAGGGCAGATAAACCAGCCCCAGCATTTT. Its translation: CASRKPGQINQPQHF.

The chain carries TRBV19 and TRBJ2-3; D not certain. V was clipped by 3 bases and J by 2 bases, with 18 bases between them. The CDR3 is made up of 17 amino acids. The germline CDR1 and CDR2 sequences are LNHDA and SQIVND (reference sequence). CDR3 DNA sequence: TGTGCCAGTAGTATCTCGTGGGCGGATCGAATCACAGATACGCAGTATTTT. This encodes CASSISWADRITDTQYF.

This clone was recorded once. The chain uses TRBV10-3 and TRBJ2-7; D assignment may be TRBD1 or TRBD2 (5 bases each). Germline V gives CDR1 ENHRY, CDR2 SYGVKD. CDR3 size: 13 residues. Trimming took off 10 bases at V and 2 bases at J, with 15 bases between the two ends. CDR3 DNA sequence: TGTGCCACTACCGGGACGGTTACCTACGAGCAGTACTTC. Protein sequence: CATTGTVTYEQYF.

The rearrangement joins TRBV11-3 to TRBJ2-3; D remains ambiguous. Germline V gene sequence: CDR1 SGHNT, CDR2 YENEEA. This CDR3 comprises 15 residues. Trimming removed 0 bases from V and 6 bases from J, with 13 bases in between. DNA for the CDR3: TGTGCCAGCAGCTTAGAAGGCCGAAACTGGGATACGCAGTATTTT. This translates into CASSLEGRNWDTQYF.

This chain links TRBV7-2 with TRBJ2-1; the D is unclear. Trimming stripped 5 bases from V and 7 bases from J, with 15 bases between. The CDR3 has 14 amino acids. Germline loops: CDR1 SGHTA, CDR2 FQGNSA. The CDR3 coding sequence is TGTGCCAGCAGCCTGACGAACTTACCGAATGAGCAGTTCTTC. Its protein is CASSLTNLPNEQFF.

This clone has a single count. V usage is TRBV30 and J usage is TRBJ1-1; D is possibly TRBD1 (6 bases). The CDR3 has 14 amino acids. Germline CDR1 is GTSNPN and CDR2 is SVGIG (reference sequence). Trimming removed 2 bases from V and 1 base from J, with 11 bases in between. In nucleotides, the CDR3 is TGTGCCTGGAGTAGAAACAGGGCGAACACTGAAGCTTTCTTT. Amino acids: CAWSRNRANTEAFF.

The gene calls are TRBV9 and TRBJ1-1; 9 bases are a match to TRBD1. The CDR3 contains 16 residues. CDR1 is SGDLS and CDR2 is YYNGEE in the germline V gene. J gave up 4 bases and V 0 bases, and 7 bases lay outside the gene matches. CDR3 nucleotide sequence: TGTGCCAGCAGCGTAGTAACAGGGGGCTTCGGCACTGAAGCTTTCTTT. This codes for CASSVVTGGFGTEAFF.

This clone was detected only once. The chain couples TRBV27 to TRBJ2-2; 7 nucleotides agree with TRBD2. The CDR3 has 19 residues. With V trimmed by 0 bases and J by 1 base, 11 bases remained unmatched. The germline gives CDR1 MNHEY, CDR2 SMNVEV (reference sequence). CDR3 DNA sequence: TGTGCCAGCAGTTTATCGGGGGGAAGAGCGGGGCGGAACACCGGGGAGCTGTTTTTT. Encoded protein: CASSLSGGRAGRNTGELFF.

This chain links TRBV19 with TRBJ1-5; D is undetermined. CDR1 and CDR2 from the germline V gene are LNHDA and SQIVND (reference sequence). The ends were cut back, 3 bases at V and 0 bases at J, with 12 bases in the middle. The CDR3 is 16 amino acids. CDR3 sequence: CASSIRQADSNQPQHF. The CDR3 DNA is TGTGCCAGTAGTATTAGGCAGGCGGATAGCAATCAGCCCCAGCATTTT.

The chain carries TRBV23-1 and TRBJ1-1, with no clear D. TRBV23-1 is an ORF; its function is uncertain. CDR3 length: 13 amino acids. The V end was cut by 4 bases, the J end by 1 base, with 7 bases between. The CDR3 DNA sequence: TGCGCCAGCAGTCTTTCCGGGAACACTGAAGCTTTCTTT. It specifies CASSLSGNTEAFF.

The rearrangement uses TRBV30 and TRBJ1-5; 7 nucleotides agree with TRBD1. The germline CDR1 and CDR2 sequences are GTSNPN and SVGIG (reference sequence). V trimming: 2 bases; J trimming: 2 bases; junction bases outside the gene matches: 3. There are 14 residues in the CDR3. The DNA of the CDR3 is TGTGCCTGGAGTCCAGGGGGTGGCAATCAGCCCCAGCATTTT. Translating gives CAWSPGGGNQPQHF.

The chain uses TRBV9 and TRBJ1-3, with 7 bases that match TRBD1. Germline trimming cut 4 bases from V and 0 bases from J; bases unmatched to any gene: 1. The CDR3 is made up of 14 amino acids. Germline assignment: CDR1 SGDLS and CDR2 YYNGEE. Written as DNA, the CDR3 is TGTGCCAGCAGCCGGGACAGCTCTGGAAACACCATATATTTT. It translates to CASSRDSSGNTIYF.

CDR3 in amino acids: CASSDETGTRNYGYTF. CDR3 in DNA: TGTGCCAGTAGCGACGAAACCGGGACACGAAACTATGGCTACACCTTC. The chain is built from TRBV19 and TRBJ1-2; D is perhaps TRBD1 (6 bases). The CDR3 runs to 16 residues. Germline CDR1 is LNHDA and CDR2 is SQIVND (reference sequence). Trimming stripped 6 bases from V and 2 bases from J, with 19 bases between.

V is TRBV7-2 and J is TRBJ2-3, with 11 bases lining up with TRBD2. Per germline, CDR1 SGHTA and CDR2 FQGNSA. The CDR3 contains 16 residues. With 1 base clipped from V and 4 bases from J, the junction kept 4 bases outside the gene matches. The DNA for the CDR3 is TGTGCCAGCAGCTTAGACCTAGCGGGGGGTTCAGATACGCAGTATTTT. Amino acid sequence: CASSLDLAGGSDTQYF.

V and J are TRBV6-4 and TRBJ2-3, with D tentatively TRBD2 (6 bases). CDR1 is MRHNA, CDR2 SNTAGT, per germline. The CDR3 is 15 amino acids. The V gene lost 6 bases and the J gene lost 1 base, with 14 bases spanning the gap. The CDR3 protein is CASSPSSAGTDTQYF. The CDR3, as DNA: TGTGCCAGCAGCCCGTCTAGCGCTGGCACAGATACGCAGTATTTT.

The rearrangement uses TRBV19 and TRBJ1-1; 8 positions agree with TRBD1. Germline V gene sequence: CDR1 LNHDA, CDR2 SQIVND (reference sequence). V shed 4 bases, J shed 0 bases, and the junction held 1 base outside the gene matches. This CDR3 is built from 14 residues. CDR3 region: CASSRQGLNTEAFF. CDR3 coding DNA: TGTGCCAGTAGTAGACAGGGGTTGAACACTGAAGCTTTCTTT.

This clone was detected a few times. CDR3 region: CSVRQGRNTEAFF. In DNA, the CDR3 is TGCAGCGTAAGACAGGGGAGGAACACTGAAGCTTTCTTT. The V gene is TRBV29-1, the J gene TRBJ1-1; 8 nucleotides line up with TRBD1. This CDR3 contains 13 residues. CDR1 and CDR2 from the germline V gene are SQVTM and ANQGSEA. V lost 6 bases, J lost 1 base, and 4 bases stayed unmatched.

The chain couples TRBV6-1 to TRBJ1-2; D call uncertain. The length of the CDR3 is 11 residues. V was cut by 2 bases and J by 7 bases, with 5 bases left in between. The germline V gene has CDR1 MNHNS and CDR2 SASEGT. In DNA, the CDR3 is TGTGCCAGCAGTGAATACGGTGGCTACACCTTC. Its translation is CASSEYGGYTF.

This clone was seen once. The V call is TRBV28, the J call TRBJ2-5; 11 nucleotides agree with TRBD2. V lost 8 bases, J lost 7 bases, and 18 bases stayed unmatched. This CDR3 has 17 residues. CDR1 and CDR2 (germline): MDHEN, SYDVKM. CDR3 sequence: CASLSNLAGGVAGTQYF. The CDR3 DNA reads TGTGCCAGCCTCTCTAATCTAGCGGGGGGCGTAGCCGGGACCCAGTACTTC.

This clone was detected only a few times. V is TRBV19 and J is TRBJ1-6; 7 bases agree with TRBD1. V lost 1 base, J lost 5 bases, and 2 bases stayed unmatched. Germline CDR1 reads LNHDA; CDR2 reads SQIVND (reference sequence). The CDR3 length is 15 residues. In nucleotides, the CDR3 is TGTGCCAGTAGTATAGGAGGGGGCAATAATTCACCCCTCCACTTT. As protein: CASSIGGGNNSPLHF.

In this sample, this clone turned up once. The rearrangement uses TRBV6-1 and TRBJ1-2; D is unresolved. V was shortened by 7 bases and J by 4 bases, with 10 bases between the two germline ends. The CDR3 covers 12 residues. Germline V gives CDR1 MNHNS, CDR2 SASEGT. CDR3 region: CASTFDVYGYTF. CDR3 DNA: TGTGCCAGCACCTTTGACGTCTATGGCTACACCTTC.

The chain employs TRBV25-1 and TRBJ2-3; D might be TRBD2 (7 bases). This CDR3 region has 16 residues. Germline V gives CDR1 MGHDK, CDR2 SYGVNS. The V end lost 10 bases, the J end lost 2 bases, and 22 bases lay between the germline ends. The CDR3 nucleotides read TGTGCCACCTTGACTAGAAAGGGGGGGGACACAGATACGCAGTATTTT. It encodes CATLTRKGGDTDTQYF.

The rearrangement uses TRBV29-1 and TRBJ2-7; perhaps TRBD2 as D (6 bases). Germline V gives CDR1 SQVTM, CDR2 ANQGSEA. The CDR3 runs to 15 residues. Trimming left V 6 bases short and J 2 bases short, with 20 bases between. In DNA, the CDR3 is TGCAGCGTCGCGGGGCCCGGGACCGTCACCTACGAGCAGTACTTC. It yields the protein CSVAGPGTVTYEQYF.

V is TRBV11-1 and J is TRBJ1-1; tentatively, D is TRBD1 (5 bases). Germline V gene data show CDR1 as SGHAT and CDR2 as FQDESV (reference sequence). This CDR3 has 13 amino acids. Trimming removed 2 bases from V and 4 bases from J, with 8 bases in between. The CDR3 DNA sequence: TGTGCCAGCAGCTTAACGGGGCCCACTGAAGCTTTCTTT. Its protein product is CASSLTGPTEAFF. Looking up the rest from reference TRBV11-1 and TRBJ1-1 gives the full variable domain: EAEVAQSPRYKITEKSQAVAFWCDPISGHATLYWYRQILGQGPELLVQFQDESVVDDSQLPKDRFSAERLKGVDSTLKIQPAELGDSAMYLCASSLTGPTEAFFGQGTRLTVV.

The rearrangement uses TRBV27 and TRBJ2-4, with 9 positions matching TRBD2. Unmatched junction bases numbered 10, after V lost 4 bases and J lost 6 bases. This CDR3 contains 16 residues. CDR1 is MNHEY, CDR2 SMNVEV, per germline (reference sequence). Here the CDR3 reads CASSSYGTSWGNIQYF. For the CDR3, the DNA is TGTGCCAGCAGTTCCTACGGGACTAGCTGGGGAAACATTCAGTACTTC.

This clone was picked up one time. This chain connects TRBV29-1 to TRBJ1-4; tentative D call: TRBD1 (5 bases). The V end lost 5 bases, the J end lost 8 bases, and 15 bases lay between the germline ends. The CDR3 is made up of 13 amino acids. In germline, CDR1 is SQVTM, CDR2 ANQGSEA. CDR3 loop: CSVSGAKGEKLFF. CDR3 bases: TGCAGCGTTTCCGGGGCGAAGGGAGAAAAACTGTTTTTT.

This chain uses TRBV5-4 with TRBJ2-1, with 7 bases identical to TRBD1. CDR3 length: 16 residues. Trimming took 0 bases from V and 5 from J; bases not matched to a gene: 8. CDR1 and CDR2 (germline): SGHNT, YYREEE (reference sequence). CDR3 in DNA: TGTGCCAGCAGCTTGGGCGGTAACAGGGGAAACAATGAGCAGTTCTTC. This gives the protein CASSLGGNRGNNEQFF.